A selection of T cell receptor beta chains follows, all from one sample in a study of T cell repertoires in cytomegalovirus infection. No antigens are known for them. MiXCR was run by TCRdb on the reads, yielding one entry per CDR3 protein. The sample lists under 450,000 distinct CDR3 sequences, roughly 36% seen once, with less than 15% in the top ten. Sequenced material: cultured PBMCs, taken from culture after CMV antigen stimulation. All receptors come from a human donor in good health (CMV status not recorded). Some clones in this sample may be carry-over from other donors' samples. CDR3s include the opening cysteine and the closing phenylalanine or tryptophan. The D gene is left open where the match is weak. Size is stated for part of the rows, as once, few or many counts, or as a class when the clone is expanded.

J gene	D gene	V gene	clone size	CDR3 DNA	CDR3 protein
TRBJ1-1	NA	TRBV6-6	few	TGTGCCAGCACCCAACCCATGAGATCGGGCACTGAAGCTTTCTTT	CASTQPMRSGTEAFF
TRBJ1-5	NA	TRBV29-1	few	TGCAGCGTTGTCGGAGTACCTAATCAGCCCCAGCATTTT	CSVVGVPNQPQHF
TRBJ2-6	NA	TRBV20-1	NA	TGCAGTGCCACCCCCGCGGGAAGTTCTGGGGCCAACGTCCTGACTTTC	CSATPAGSSGANVLTF
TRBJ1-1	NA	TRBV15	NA	TGTGCCACCAGCAGAGTCGGAAGGTTAACTGAAGCTTTCTTT	CATSRVGRLTEAFF
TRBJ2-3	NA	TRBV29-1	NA	TGCAGCGTCCTGACAGCGAGCACAGATACGCAGTATTTT	CSVLTASTDTQYF
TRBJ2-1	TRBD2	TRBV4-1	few	TGCGCCAGCAGCCAGTCCGACGGGCGGGAGAGCTACAATGAGCAGTTCTTC	CASSQSDGRESYNEQFF
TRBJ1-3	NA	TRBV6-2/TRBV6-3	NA	TGTGCCAGCAGTTACCTCGCTATCTCACCCGGAAACACCATATATTTT	CASSYLAISPGNTIYF
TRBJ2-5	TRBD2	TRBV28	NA	TGTGCCAGCAGACTAGCGGGAGGCGGGCTCCAAGAGACCCAGTACTTC	CASRLAGGGLQETQYF
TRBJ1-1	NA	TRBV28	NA	TGTGCCAGCAGTTTCGTTGGGCAGGCCTCGGGCACTGAAGCTTTCTTT	CASSFVGQASGTEAFF
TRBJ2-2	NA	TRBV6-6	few	TGTGCCAGCAGTTACTCGCCGGCGGGTACGAACACCGGGGAGCTGTTTTTT	CASSYSPAGTNTGELFF
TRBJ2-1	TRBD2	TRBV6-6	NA	TGTGCCAGCAGTTACGGCGGGAGGGCCATGTATGAGCAGTTCTTC	CASSYGGRAMYEQFF
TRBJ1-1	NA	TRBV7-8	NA	TGTGCCAGCAGCTTTCACAGGAACATGAACACTGAAGCTTTCTTT	CASSFHRNMNTEAFF
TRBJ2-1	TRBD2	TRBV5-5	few	TGTGCCAGCAACGGGAGGGCGGGTAGCGTGACCCGACTCACCTACAATGAGCAGTTCTTC	CASNGRAGSVTRLTYNEQFF
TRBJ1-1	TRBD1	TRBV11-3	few	TGTGCCAGCAGCCTGTGGGGGGGACAGATGAACACTGAAGCTTTCTTT	CASSLWGGQMNTEAFF
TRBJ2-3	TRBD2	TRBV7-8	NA	TGTGCCAGCAGCTCTTTAGCGGGGGGTACGCAGTATTTT	CASSSLAGGTQYF
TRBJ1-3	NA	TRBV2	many	TGTGCCAGCAAACGGCAGGGGATCTCTGGAAACACCATATATTTT	CASKRQGISGNTIYF
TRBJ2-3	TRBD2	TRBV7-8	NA	TGTGCCAGCAGCATTCTAGCGGAGATCACAGATACGCAGTATTTT	CASSILAEITDTQYF
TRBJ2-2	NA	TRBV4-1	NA	TGCGCCAGCAGCCAAAACCCGCTGGAGGGCCTGTACACCGGGGAGCTGTTTTTT	CASSQNPLEGLYTGELFF
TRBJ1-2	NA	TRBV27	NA	TGTGCCAGCAGTTCCCTATGGGATCGCGGCTACACCTTC	CASSSLWDRGYTF
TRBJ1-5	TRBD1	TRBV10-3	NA	TGTGCCATCAGGAACAGCGGGACAGGGGTTCAGCCCCAGCATTTT	CAIRNSGTGVQPQHF
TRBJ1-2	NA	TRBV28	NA	TGTGCCAGCAGAGCCTTACGAGCCGGGGACCTGCATGGCTACACCTTC	CASRALRAGDLHGYTF
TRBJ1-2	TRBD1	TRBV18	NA	TGTGCCAGCTCACCACCGGGACAGCAATATGGCTACACCTTC	CASSPPGQQYGYTF
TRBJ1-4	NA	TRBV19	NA	TGTGCCAGTAGTTTTGCAACTAATGAAAAACTGTTTTTT	CASSFATNEKLFF
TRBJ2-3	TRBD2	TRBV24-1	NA	TGTGCCACCAGTGATCGGACTAGCAGCTTCACAGATACGCAGTATTTT	CATSDRTSSFTDTQYF
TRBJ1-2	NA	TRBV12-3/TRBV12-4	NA	TGTGCCAGCAGTTCCGTACAGCTCTATGGCCACACCTTC	CASSSVQLYGHTF
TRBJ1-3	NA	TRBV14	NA	TGTGCCAGCAGCCTGGACATACGCTCTGGAAACACCATATATTTT	CASSLDIRSGNTIYF
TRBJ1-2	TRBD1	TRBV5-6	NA	TGTGCCAGCAGCATACGGACAGGCGGACACTATGGCTACACCTTC	CASSIRTGGHYGYTF
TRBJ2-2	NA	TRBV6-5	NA	TGTGCCAGCACCTACAGGGTTGTCACCGGGGAGCTGTTTTTT	CASTYRVVTGELFF
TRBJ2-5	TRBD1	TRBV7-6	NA	TGTGCCAGCAGCCCTACGGACAGGAACCAAGAGACCCAGTACTTC	CASSPTDRNQETQYF
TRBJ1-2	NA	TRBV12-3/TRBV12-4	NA	TGTGCCAGCAGTCCCACGGACTGGGTTTTTTATGGCTACACCTTC	CASSPTDWVFYGYTF
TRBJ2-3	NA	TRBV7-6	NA	TGTGCCAGCAGCTCCCTTAGAAACGCGCCCGCTAGCACAGATACGCAGTATTTT	CASSSLRNAPASTDTQYF
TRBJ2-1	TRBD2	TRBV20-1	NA	TGCAGTGCGGGACTAGCGGGAGGGTTTTATGAGCAGTTCTTC	CSAGLAGGFYEQFF
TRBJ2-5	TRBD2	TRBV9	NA	TGTGCCAGCAGCGTAGGAAATAGCGGGGACCAAGAGACCCAGTACTTC	CASSVGNSGDQETQYF
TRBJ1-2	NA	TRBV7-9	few	TGTGCCAGCAGCTTAGCGAGTGGGTCCGGCTACACCTTC	CASSLASGSGYTF
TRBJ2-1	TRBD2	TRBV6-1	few	TGTGCCAGCAGTTCCGTAGGGAGCGGGGGATACAATGAGCAGTTCTTC	CASSSVGSGGYNEQFF
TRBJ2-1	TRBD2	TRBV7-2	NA	TGTGCCAGCAGCTTAGTGTCCGGGAGGCTCTACAATGAGCAGTTCTTC	CASSLVSGRLYNEQFF
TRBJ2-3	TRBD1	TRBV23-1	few	TGCGCCAGCATTCCGGACAGGGGACGCACAGATACGCAGTATTTT	CASIPDRGRTDTQYF
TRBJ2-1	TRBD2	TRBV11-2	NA	TGTGCCAGCAGCTTAGAAGCGGGAGTACCCTACAATGAGCAGTTCTTC	CASSLEAGVPYNEQFF
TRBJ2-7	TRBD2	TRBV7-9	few	TGTGCCAGCAGCTCCATCCCGGGGATAGCGGGAGACTACGAGCAGTACTTC	CASSSIPGIAGDYEQYF
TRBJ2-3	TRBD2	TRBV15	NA	TGTGCCACCAGCAGAGATTTGACTAGCGGGAGTCTAGATACGCAGTATTTT	CATSRDLTSGSLDTQYF
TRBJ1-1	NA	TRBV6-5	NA	TGTGCCAGCAGTTTCCCGGGACCGAACACTGAAGCTTTCTTT	CASSFPGPNTEAFF
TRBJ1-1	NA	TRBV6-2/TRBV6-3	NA	TGTGCCAGCAGCTTACGGTGGGGAGGTGACACTGAAGCTTTCTTT	CASSLRWGGDTEAFF
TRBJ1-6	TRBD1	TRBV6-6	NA	TGTGCCAGCACGGGACAGGGTGGCTCACCCCTCCACTTT	CASTGQGGSPLHF
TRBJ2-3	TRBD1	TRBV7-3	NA	TGTGCCAGCAGCCCCGGCAAGGACAGGGGGCTGGCAGATACGCAGTATTTT	CASSPGKDRGLADTQYF
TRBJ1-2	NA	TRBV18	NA	TGTGCCAGCTCACCTACAGGGAACGGCTATGGCTACACCTTC	CASSPTGNGYGYTF
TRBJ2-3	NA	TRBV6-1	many	TGTGCCAGCAGTTCGGCGGGGGCGGGGACAGATACGCAGTATTTT	CASSSAGAGTDTQYF
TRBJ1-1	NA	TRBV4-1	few	TGCGCCAGCAGCCAAGAAACTAGAGGGTACACTGAAGCTTTCTTT	CASSQETRGYTEAFF
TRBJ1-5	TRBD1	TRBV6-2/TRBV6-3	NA	TGTGCCAGCACGGGACAGCTTAATCAGCCCCAGCATTTT	CASTGQLNQPQHF
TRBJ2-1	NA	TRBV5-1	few	TGCGCCAGCAGCTTGAGTCCAGAAGTGAATGAGCAGTTCTTC	CASSLSPEVNEQFF